The 25 T cell receptor beta chains listed next were all sequenced from one sample in a study of shared clonotypes between healthy human individuals. Profiling relied on immunoSEQ multiplex PCR, and the TCRdb table lists in-frame clones only, not all of them. The sample consists of around 100,000 clones, around two thirds of them appearing once. The sequenced material came from memory CD8+ T cells sorted from blood. Subset noted: CD45RO+ cells pooled with CCR7-negative TemRA cells. These receptors were obtained from a young woman in good health.

This clone came up a few times. V and J are TRBV29-1 and TRBJ1-1, with 7 bases that match TRBD1. The germline V gene encodes CDR1 SQVTM and CDR2 ANQGSEA. The CDR3 runs 13 residues. Germline trimming cut 7 bases from V and 11 bases from J; bases unmatched to any gene: 16. For the CDR3, the DNA is TGCAGCGCAGTGACAGGGACGGGCCAGGGTGCTTTCTTT. It yields the protein CSAVTGTGQGAFF.

This chain joins TRBV14 and TRBJ2-7, with D tentatively TRBD1 or TRBD2 (5 bases each). The length of the CDR3 is 15 residues. V dropped 1 base and J dropped 5 bases, with 15 bases sitting between them. CDR1 and CDR2 from the germline V gene are SGHDN and FVKESK. CDR3 region: CASSQVGPKRNEQYF. The DNA of the CDR3 is TGTGCCAGCAGCCAAGTGGGACCCAAGCGAAACGAGCAGTACTTC.

With regard to this clone: The identical CDR3 is also encoded by other nucleotide sequences in the sample. The chain couples TRBV7-2 to TRBJ2-7, with unresolved D. Deletions cut 3 bases from V and 2 bases from J, with 5 bases between. Germline V gene lookup returns CDR1 SGHTA and CDR2 FQGNSA. The CDR3 is 12 amino acids. This chain's CDR3 is CASSLYPYEQYF. CDR3 sequence (DNA): TGTGCCAGCAGCTTGTATCCCTACGAGCAGTACTTC.

This clone occurred once. The chain recombines TRBV7-8 with TRBJ1-5; D remains ambiguous. CDR1 is SGHVS, CDR2 FQNEAQ, per germline. The length of the CDR3 is 16 residues. V lost 1 base and J 2 bases, leaving 12 bases between the germline ends. This CDR3 reads CASSLGEVVGNQPQHF. In DNA, the CDR3 is TGTGCCAGCAGCTTAGGGGAAGTGGTTGGCAATCAGCCCCAGCATTTT.

This clone has at least ten counts. This sequence joins TRBV27 and TRBJ2-3; TRBD2 might be the D (6 bases). The germline V gene encodes CDR1 MNHEY and CDR2 SMNVEV (reference sequence). The CDR3 sequence is 17 residues long. V gave up 0 bases and J gave up 2 bases, with 15 bases separating them. CDR3 in amino acids: CASSLSGWAGNTDTQYF. CDR3 nucleotide sequence: TGTGCCAGCAGTTTATCGGGGTGGGCGGGAAACACAGATACGCAGTATTTT.

The rearrangement uses TRBV13 and TRBJ2-5, with TRBD1 identical over 8 bases. The end of the DNA is better explained by TRBJ2-7, so the J call may be wrong. The CDR3 extends over 15 amino acids. Germline V lookup: CDR1 PRHDT, CDR2 FYEKMQ (reference sequence). CDR3 amino acids: CASSLEGDRTYEQYF. The CDR3 DNA follows: TGTGCCAGCAGCTTAGAGGGGGACAGGACCTACGAGCAGTACTTC.

V is TRBV21-1 and J is TRBJ2-2; TRBD1 is taken as the D call from the table, unchecked against the DNA. TRBV21-1 corresponds to a pseudogene. The CDR3 length is 14 residues. The CDR3 is CASSISGDTGELFF. The CDR3 DNA reads as TGTGCCAGCAGTATCTCAGGGGACACCGGGGAGCTGTTTTTT.

V usage is TRBV7-9 and J usage is TRBJ1-3; D call uncertain. Trimming cost V 0 bases and J 0 bases, with 3 bases left between them. This CDR3 has 14 amino acids. The V gene's germline CDR1 is SEHNR and CDR2 FQNEAQ (reference sequence). The CDR3, as DNA: TGTGCCAGCAGCTTAGCGGCCTCTGGAAACACCATATATTTT. Translated: CASSLAASGNTIYF.

The chain links TRBV29-1 to TRBJ1-2, with 7 nucleotides matching TRBD1. Germline V gives CDR1 SQVTM, CDR2 ANQGSEA. Germline trimming cut 7 bases from V and 8 bases from J; bases unmatched to any gene: 16. The CDR3 runs to 14 residues. CDR3 bases: TGCAGCGCTTGTGTGCAGGGGGTCTTGGCGGGCTACACCTTC. Protein sequence: CSACVQGVLAGYTF.

This clone was observed a single time. The chain couples TRBV27 to TRBJ2-7, with 16 bases lining up with TRBD2. V was clipped by 4 bases and J by 4 bases; unmatched bases: 7. The germline V gene encodes CDR1 MNHEY and CDR2 SMNVEV (reference sequence). The CDR3 has 17 amino acids. As DNA, the CDR3 is TGTGCCAGCAGTTGGGGACTAGCGGGAGGGCCGGTTTACGAGCAGTACTTC. This encodes CASSWGLAGGPVYEQYF.

The chain joins TRBV4-1 to TRBJ2-7; possibly TRBD1 for D (5 bases). V was pared by 2 bases and J by 0 bases, with 17 bases between. Germline V gene data show CDR1 as MGHRA and CDR2 as YSYEKL. This CDR3 has 17 amino acids. The CDR3, as DNA: TGCGCCAGCAGCCAATCAGGTATCCCGGACACCTCCTACGAGCAGTACTTC. Its protein is CASSQSGIPDTSYEQYF.

This clone appeared a few times. This chain links TRBV28 with TRBJ2-7; D is possibly TRBD1 or TRBD2 (5 bases each). This CDR3 is built from 14 residues. The V end lost 6 bases, the J end lost 4 bases, and 16 bases lay between the germline ends. The germline CDR1 and CDR2 sequences are MDHEN and SYDVKM. Written as DNA, the CDR3 is TGTGCCAGCAGCCCAACCGGGACCCTATACGAGCAGTACTTC. It is translated as CASSPTGTLYEQYF.

The V and J genes are TRBV7-9 and TRBJ2-7, with D perhaps matching TRBD1 or TRBD2 (5 bases each). From germline, CDR1 is SEHNR and CDR2 FQNEAQ (reference sequence). CDR3 length: 16 residues. Trimming took 2 bases from V and 4 from J, leaving 18 bases between them. The CDR3 bases are TGTGCCAGCAGCTTAAGTCCCGGGACGGCCCCTTACGAGCAGTACTTC. Encoded protein: CASSLSPGTAPYEQYF.

CDR3 sequence: CASSPPGVRTGELFF. CDR3 in DNA: TGTGCCAGCTCACCCCCGGGAGTGCGGACCGGGGAGCTGTTTTTT. The chain links TRBV18 to TRBJ2-2; tentatively, D is TRBD2 (6 bases). Trimming shortened V by 3 bases and J by 5 bases, and 13 bases separated the two germline ends. Germline V CDR1 and CDR2: KGHSH, LQKENI. The CDR3 loop spans 15 amino acids.

The rearrangement joins TRBV5-6 to TRBJ2-7, with D hard to call. The CDR3 contains 13 residues. CDR1 is SGHDT, CDR2 YYEEEE, per germline. Trimming left V 1 base short and J 6 bases short, with 11 bases between. In DNA form, the CDR3 reads TGTGCCAGCAGCTTGTCTGCGGCCCGCGAGCAGTACTTC. As protein: CASSLSAAREQYF.

The CDR3 region has the DNA TGTGCCAGCAACATGGGCAATCAGCCCCAGCATTTT. It is translated as CASNMGNQPQHF. The chain is built from TRBV7-9 and TRBJ1-5, with D unclear. The germline V and J ends were trimmed by 7 bases and 2 bases, with 6 bases remaining between them. Looked up from germline, CDR1 is SEHNR and CDR2 is FQNEAQ (reference sequence). The CDR3 is 12 amino acids.

The CDR3 loop is CASSLLGLAGSTDTQYF. The CDR3 DNA is TGTGCCAGCAGTTTATTGGGACTAGCGGGCAGCACAGATACGCAGTATTTT. The rearrangement joins TRBV28 to TRBJ2-3; 12 positions agree with TRBD2. There are 17 residues in the CDR3. Germline V gene data show CDR1 as MDHEN and CDR2 as SYDVKM. The trim removed 1 base at V and 0 bases at J, leaving 2 bases unmatched. Full variable domain (remainder filled in from reference TRBV28 and TRBJ2-3): DVKVTQSSRYLVKRTGEKVFLECVQDMDHENMFWYRQDPGLGLRLIYFSYDVKMKEKGDIPEGYSVSREKKERFSLILESASTNQTSMYLCASSLLGLAGSTDTQYFGPGTRLTVL.

The rearrangement links TRBV7-2 to TRBJ1-5; D gene uncertain. In germline, CDR1 is SGHTA, CDR2 FQGNSA. V was shortened by 4 bases and J by 0 bases, with 10 bases between the two germline ends. The CDR3 totals 15 residues. The CDR3 coding sequence is TGTGCCAGCAGCTATGGTTTACTTAGCAATCAGCCCCAGCATTTT. Translated, it gives CASSYGLLSNQPQHF.

This rearrangement joins TRBV6-5 to TRBJ1-2, with TRBD1 matching over 10 bases. This CDR3 is 15 amino acids long. Per germline, CDR1 MNHEY and CDR2 SVGAGI. The J segment lost 3 bases and the V segment lost 0 bases, leaving 1 base of the junction unmatched. The CDR3: CASSYSGTGDYGYTF. The CDR3 coding sequence is TGTGCCAGCAGTTACTCTGGGACAGGGGACTATGGCTACACCTTC.

The J gene is TRBJ2-7, the V gene TRBV6-5; a possible D gene is TRBD1 (5 bases). The CDR3 runs 14 residues. V lost 2 bases to trimming and J lost 4 bases, with 12 bases between them. In germline, CDR1 is MNHEY, CDR2 SVGAGI. The CDR3 protein is CASSYVQGLYEQYF. CDR3 nucleotides: TGTGCCAGCAGTTACGTCCAGGGTTTGTACGAGCAGTACTTC.

The CDR3 coding sequence is TGTGCCAGCGGGGAACAGGGGGTTTATGATGGCTACACCTTC. Its translation is CASGEQGVYDGYTF. The rearrangement uses TRBV25-1 and TRBJ1-2; 8 bases map to TRBD1. Losses at the gene ends were 8 bases for V and 6 bases for J; bases not matched to a gene: 11. CDR3 length: 14 amino acids. Germline CDR1 is MGHDK and CDR2 is SYGVNS.

The chain couples TRBV19 to TRBJ2-6, with D hard to call. This CDR3 region has 15 residues. The V gene's germline CDR1 is LNHDA and CDR2 SQIVND (reference sequence). Trimming took 3 bases from V and 3 from J, leaving 9 bases between them. The CDR3, as DNA: TGTGCCAGTAGTATCTCCCGGTATGGGGCCAACGTCCTGACTTTC. Its protein is CASSISRYGANVLTF.

The chain combines TRBV11-2 with TRBJ2-1; no clear D gene. CDR3 length: 12 amino acids. V was clipped by 3 bases and J by 5 bases, with 5 bases between them. CDR1 SGHAT and CDR2 FQNNGV come from the germline V gene. CDR3 residues: CASSFANNEQFF. The CDR3 DNA reads TGTGCCAGCAGCTTTGCTAACAATGAGCAGTTCTTC.

This chain joins TRBV4-2 and TRBJ2-1; D possibly corresponds to TRBD1 (5 bases). The length of the CDR3 is 16 residues. Germline values: CDR1 LGHNA, CDR2 YNFKEQ. V shed 0 bases and J shed 7 bases, with 16 bases lying between them. The CDR3: CASSQDRQGVWNEQFF. DNA of the CDR3: TGTGCCAGCAGCCAAGATCGTCAGGGCGTTTGGAATGAGCAGTTCTTC.

Regarding this clone: A read error may account for a junction end that differs from germline. J is TRBJ2-3 and V is TRBV6-6; D possibly corresponds to TRBD2 (6 bases). CDR1 and CDR2 from the germline V gene are MNHNY and SVGAGI (reference sequence). CDR3 length: 11 amino acids. CDR3 protein: CASSYLGTPTF. DNA for the CDR3: TGTGCCAGCAGTTACCTTGGGACTCCAACCTTT.